This T cell receptor beta chain was profiled in a study of cytomegalovirus exposure and HLA in healthy donors. Amplification used 60 Vbeta primers and 13 Jbeta primers. As handled by the study authors: As a later analysis found, there were approximately 80 million unique TCR beta chains, of which roughly 11 million were shared. Some clones are missing from TCRdb's copy, which holds only in-frame ones; the method was immunoSEQ multiplex PCR. V, J and clone size reflect that table, while D and trimming were determined from the DNA. The sample shows more than 15,000 clones, more than 60% of them seen only once. In regard to this clone: Its antigen is currently unknown.

Whole-study results and caveats: What TCR beta sequences reportedly achieved was accurate prediction of HLA-A and HLA-B alleles in most subjects. Versus the roughly 640-donor mean, an Asian-associated ancestry cluster reportedly showed fewer N-insertions in a later analysis.

The V and J ends lost 8 bases and 4 bases, in that order; junction bases with no gene match: 12. Germline loops: CDR1 MGHDK, CDR2 SYGVNS. This CDR3 region has 15 residues. Sequenced: PBMCs. This TCR came from a man between 18 and 29 years old in good health and CMV-seronegative. The chain links TRBV25-1 to TRBJ2-5; 8 bases line up with TRBD1. The CDR3 nucleotides read TGTGCCAGCGCCGCCGGGACAGGCATCCGAGAGACCCAGTACTTC. This encodes CASAAGTGIRETQYF.